This TCR beta chain derives from a study of blood T cell repertoires in COVID-19. Background on the study: PBMCs, B-cell-depleted T cells, or T cells provided the cDNA or gDNA that made up the material.

This clone was seen only a few times. Grouping used clinical history reported by participants in a survey and questionnaire. In the original workflow: Researchers report that nucleated cell counts were estimated from reference gene primer amplification. Generated by immunoSEQ multiplex PCR, the TCRdb table keeps only in-frame clones and is missing some. For V, J and clone size, that table is used; D and trimming come from the DNA. The sample includes 150,000 to 200,000 clones, approximately 80% seen only once; the top ten take 12%. The source is a man aged 45-65 years who had recovered from COVID-19. Sequenced input: PBMCs or T cells enriched from blood (not recorded which).

CDR3 protein: CATSTGAREKLFF. CDR3 DNA: TGTGCCACGTCGACAGGGGCGCGAGAAAAACTGTTTTTT. The V and J genes are TRBV27 and TRBJ1-4, with 8 bases aligning to TRBD1. This CDR3 contains 13 residues. The trim removed 10 bases at V and 8 bases at J, leaving 9 bases unmatched. Germline CDR1 is MNHEY and CDR2 is SMNVEV (reference sequence).